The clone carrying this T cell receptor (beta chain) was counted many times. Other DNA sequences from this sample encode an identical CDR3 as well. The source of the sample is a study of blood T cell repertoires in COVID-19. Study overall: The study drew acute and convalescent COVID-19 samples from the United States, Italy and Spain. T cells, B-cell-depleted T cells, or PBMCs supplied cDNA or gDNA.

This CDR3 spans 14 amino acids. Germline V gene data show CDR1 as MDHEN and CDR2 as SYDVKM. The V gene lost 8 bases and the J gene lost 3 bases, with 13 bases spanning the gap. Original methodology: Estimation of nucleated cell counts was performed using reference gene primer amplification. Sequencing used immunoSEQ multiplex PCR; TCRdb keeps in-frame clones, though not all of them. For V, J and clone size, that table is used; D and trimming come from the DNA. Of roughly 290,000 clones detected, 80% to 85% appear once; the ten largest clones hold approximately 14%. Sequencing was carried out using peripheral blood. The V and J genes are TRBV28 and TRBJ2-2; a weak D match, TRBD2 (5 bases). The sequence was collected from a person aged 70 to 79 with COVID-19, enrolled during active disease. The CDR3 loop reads CASSRGLDTGELFF. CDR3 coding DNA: TGTGCCAGCTCTCGAGGGTTGGACACCGGGGAGCTGTTTTTT.